This TCR beta chain was retrieved from a study of cytomegalovirus exposure and HLA in healthy donors. Regarding the study as a whole: In a later analysis, common viral pathogens appeared linked to several of the most significant clusters. In a later analysis, CMV-associated beta chains were mostly HLA-associated, it appeared.

On this clone itself: Antigen specificity is unknown.

The trim removed 5 bases at V and 5 bases at J, leaving 16 bases unmatched. The germline V gene has CDR1 SGHTA and CDR2 FQGNSA. The CDR3 consists of 17 residues. Amplification used 60 Vbeta primers and 13 Jbeta primers. Libraries were prepared by immunoSEQ multiplex PCR; TCRdb keeps only in-frame clonotypes and omits some of them. This table holds under 150,000 clones, approximately 78% found once. This TCR derives from a woman in her thirties or forties in good health and CMV-seropositive. The sample was PBMCs. The V gene is TRBV7-2, the J gene TRBJ2-5, with 8 bases lining up with TRBD1. DNA of the CDR3: TGTGCCAGCAGCCCCCATCGGACAGGGATCAGGCAGGAGACCCAGTACTTC. Amino acid sequence: CASSPHRTGIRQETQYF.